This T cell receptor (beta chain) was captured in a study of OX40 agonist ivuxolimab in advanced cancers. V lost 3 bases and J lost 6; bases outside the gene matches: 8. The V gene's germline CDR1 is MGHRA and CDR2 YSYEKL. The CDR3 covers 16 residues. Profiling relied on immunoSEQ multiplex PCR, and the TCRdb table lists in-frame clones only, not all of them. The sample records tens of thousands of clones, 85% being singletons. The sample here was CD4+ or CD8+ T cells sorted from blood, taken in a trial of the OX40 agonist ivuxolimab. V gene TRBV4-1 combines with J gene TRBJ2-5; TRBD1 agrees at 12 bases. This sequence originates from an adult with an advanced solid tumor such as melanoma, head and neck, liver or kidney cancer. This chain's CDR3 is CASSQPRDRGLKTQYF. The DNA for the CDR3 is TGCGCCAGCAGCCAGCCCCGGGACAGGGGGCTGAAGACCCAGTACTTC.